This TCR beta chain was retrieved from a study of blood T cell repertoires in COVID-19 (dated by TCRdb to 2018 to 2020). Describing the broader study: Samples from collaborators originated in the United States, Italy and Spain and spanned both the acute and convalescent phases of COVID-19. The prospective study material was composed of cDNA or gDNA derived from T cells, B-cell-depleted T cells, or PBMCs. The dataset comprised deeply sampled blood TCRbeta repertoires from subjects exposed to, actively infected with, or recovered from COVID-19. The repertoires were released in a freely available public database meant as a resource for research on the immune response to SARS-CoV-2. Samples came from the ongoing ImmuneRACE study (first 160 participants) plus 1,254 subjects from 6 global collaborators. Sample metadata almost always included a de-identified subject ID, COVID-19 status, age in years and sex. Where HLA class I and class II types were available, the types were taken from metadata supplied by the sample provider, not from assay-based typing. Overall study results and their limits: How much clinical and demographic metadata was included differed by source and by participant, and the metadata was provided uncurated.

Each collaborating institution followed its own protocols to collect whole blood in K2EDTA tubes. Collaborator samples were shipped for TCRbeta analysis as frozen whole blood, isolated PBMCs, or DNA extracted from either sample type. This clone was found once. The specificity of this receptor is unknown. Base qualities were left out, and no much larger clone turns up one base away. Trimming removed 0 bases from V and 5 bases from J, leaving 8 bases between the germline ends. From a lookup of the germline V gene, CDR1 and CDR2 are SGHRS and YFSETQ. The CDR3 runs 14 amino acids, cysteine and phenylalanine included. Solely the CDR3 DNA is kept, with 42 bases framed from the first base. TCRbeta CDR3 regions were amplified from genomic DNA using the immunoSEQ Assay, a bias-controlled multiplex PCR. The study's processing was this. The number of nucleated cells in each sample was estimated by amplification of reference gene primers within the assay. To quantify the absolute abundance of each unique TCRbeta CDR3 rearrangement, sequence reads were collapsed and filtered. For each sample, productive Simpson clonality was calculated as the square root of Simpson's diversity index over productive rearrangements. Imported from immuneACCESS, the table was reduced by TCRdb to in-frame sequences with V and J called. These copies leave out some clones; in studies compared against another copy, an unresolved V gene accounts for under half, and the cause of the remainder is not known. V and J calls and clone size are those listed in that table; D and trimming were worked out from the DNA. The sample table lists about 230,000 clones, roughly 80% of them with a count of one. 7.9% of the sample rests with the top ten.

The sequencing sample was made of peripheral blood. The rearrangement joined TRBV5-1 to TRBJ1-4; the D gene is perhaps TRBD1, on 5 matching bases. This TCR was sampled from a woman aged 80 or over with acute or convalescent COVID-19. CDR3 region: CASSLGPGNEKLFF. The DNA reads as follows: TGCGCCAGCAGCTTGGGGCCAGGGAATGAAAAACTGTTTTTT.